The 2 T cell receptor beta chains reported below all come from one sample, sequenced in a study of T-cell reconstitution after alpha-beta-depleted transplantation in children. The TCRbeta library was prepared with unique molecular identifiers. TCRdb reprocessed the PCR reads via MiXCR and lists one record per CDR3 protein. The sample records 450,000 to 550,000 distinct CDR3 sequences, over 9.5% being singletons. The sequences come from PBMCs, mostly from graft donor cells, collected 180 days after TCRalphabeta/CD19-depleted stem cell transplant. These TCRs come from a female patient aged 2 to 10 who had a stem cell transplant for aplastic anemia, so the T cells may come from the graft donor.

This clonotype occurred many times. The J gene is TRBJ2-3, the V gene TRBV12-3 or TRBV12-4; perhaps TRBD2 as D (6 bases). V lost 1 base and J lost 2, with 10 bases in between. There are 15 residues in the CDR3. The CDR3 DNA sequence: TGTGCCAGCAGTTTAGGGGTAGCGGCCACAGATACGCAGTATTTT. It yields the protein CASSLGVAATDTQYF.

The table lists this clonotype with a few counts. V gene TRBV7-2 combines with J gene TRBJ2-7; 7 bases map to TRBD2. Trimming cost V 5 bases and J 6 bases; bases outside gene matches: 10. CDR3 length: 14 amino acids. The germline gives CDR1 SGHTA, CDR2 FQGNSA. CDR3 bases: TGTGCCAGCAGCCCCTCGGGGGAGGGCCTCGAGCAGTACGTC. It codes for CASSPSGEGLEQYV.